The 9 T cell receptor beta chains below come from one sample, sequenced in a study of blood T cell repertoires in COVID-19. Profiled with immunoSEQ multiplex PCR; TCRdb holds only in-frame clones, not every one. The sample holds approximately 210,000 clones; about four fifths are singletons and the top ten take around 7.3%. Sequencing input: peripheral blood. These TCRs come from a woman in her forties or fifties with active or convalescent COVID-19.

The gene calls are TRBV11-2 and TRBJ1-5, with TRBD1 as a possible D gene (5 bases). This CDR3 has 14 amino acids. The V and J ends lost 5 bases and 5 bases respectively, with 13 bases between them. The germline V gene has CDR1 SGHAT and CDR2 FQNNGV. The DNA for the CDR3 is TGTGCCAGCAGCACAGGACACGGCCATCAGCCCCAGCATTTT. Its protein product is CASSTGHGHQPQHF.

The rearrangement uses TRBV18 and TRBJ1-1; perhaps TRBD1 as D (5 bases). Germline lookup yields CDR1 KGHSH and CDR2 LQKENI. The CDR3 length is 16 residues. V dropped 2 bases and J dropped 0 bases, with 13 bases sitting between them. The DNA for the CDR3 is TGTGCCAGCTCACCAGGGCGACAGTACATGAACACTGAAGCTTTCTTT. Its translation is CASSPGRQYMNTEAFF.

The CDR3 DNA follows: TGTGCCAGTATTTCGACAGGGGGCCACGAGCAGTACTTC. It translates to CASISTGGHEQYF. The chain recombines TRBV5-5 with TRBJ2-7; 10 nucleotides match TRBD1. The trim removed 8 bases at V and 5 bases at J, leaving 7 bases unmatched. Germline-derived CDR1 and CDR2 are SGHKS and YYEKEE (reference sequence). The CDR3 extends over 13 amino acids.

The rearrangement uses TRBV5-5 and TRBJ1-2; D ambiguous. CDR3 length equals 15 residues. The V end lost 5 bases, the J end lost 0 bases, and 14 bases lay between the germline ends. Germline values: CDR1 SGHKS, CDR2 YYEKEE (reference sequence). The CDR3 reads CASSRRGGANYGYTF. The CDR3, as DNA: TGTGCCAGCAGTCGGCGTGGCGGAGCTAACTATGGCTACACCTTC.

The V gene is TRBV29-1, the J gene TRBJ2-7; D remains ambiguous. Germline-derived CDR1 and CDR2 are SQVTM and ANQGSEA. Trimming cost V 6 bases and J 0 bases, with 9 bases left between them. The length of the CDR3 is 12 residues. Written as DNA, the CDR3 is TGCAGCGTGGGCCGGAGCTCCTACGAGCAGTACTTC. Its translation is CSVGRSSYEQYF.

J is TRBJ1-6 and V is TRBV28; TRBD1 aligns across 7 bases. V was pared by 5 bases and J by 15 bases, with 1 base of the junction left unmatched. The germline V gene encodes CDR1 MDHEN and CDR2 SYDVKM. The CDR3 extends over 10 amino acids. The CDR3 spells CASSDRDLHF. CDR3 bases: TGTGCCAGCAGTGACAGGGACCTCCACTTT.

This chain connects TRBV28 to TRBJ1-1, with 8 bases that match TRBD1. The CDR3 length is 14 residues. Germline V gene sequence: CDR1 MDHEN, CDR2 SYDVKM. The ends lost 6 bases at V and 4 bases at J; junction bases unmatched: 7. This CDR3 is CASRDRGGVTEAFF. The CDR3 nucleotides are TGTGCCAGCAGAGACAGGGGCGGCGTCACTGAAGCTTTCTTT.

V and J are TRBV10-1 and TRBJ2-1, with a possible D match to TRBD2 (6 bases). The CDR3 contains 15 residues. Per germline, CDR1 WNHNN and CDR2 SYGVQD (reference sequence). Trimming removed 1 base from V and 8 bases from J, with 15 bases in between. CDR3 in amino acids: CASSEFTSLSDEQFF. The CDR3 DNA sequence: TGCGCCAGCAGTGAGTTTACTAGCCTCAGCGATGAGCAGTTCTTC.

The chain joins TRBV6-6 to TRBJ2-2; 8 bases match TRBD1. The CDR3 totals 15 residues. Trimming removed 7 bases from V and 3 bases from J; junction bases left unmatched: 7. CDR1 MNHNY and CDR2 SVGAGI come from the germline V gene (reference sequence). CDR3 nucleotide sequence: TGTGCCAGCACCCTCGGACAGGGATACACCGGGGAGCTGTTTTTT. Protein sequence: CASTLGQGYTGELFF.